The 30 T cell receptor beta chains listed next were all sequenced from one sample in a study of cytomegalovirus exposure and HLA in healthy donors. The table came from immunoSEQ multiplex PCR; TCRdb's copy has only in-frame clones and leaves some out. The repertoire has approximately 60,000 clones, around 90% of them found once; the top ten carry roughly 3%. What was sequenced was PBMCs. The receptor source for this set is a young man in good health and CMV-seronegative.

The gene calls are TRBV7-2 and TRBJ2-1; 8 nucleotides match TRBD2. The CDR3 is made up of 15 amino acids. CDR1 and CDR2 (germline): SGHTA, FQGNSA. The V and J ends lost 4 bases and 4 bases, in that order; junction bases with no gene match: 6. CDR3 DNA: TGTGCCAGCAGCTACGGGAGGGCGGGGTACAATGAGCAGTTCTTC. Encoded protein: CASSYGRAGYNEQFF.

With respect to this clone: A junction end diverges from the germline sequence, so it may reflect a read error. The rearrangement joins TRBV7-7 to TRBJ1-4; TRBD1 matches 12 bases. The CDR3 is 20 amino acids. CDR1 and CDR2 (germline): SSHAT, FNYEAQ (reference sequence). This CDR3 reads CASSLEVSLRDRGRCEKLFF. CDR3 coding DNA: TGTGCTAGCAGCTTAGAGGTATCCCTCCGGGACAGGGGGCGGTGTGAAAAACTGTTTTTT.

The V gene is TRBV6-5, the J gene TRBJ2-1; TRBD2 agrees at 7 bases. The CDR3 consists of 11 residues. Unmatched junction bases numbered 6, after V lost 6 bases and J lost 13 bases. CDR1 and CDR2 (germline): MNHEY, SVGAGI. In DNA, the CDR3 is TGTGCCAGCAGCCTCGGGACTACTCAGTTCTTC. This gives the protein CASSLGTTQFF.

This chain uses TRBV7-9 with TRBJ2-7; no reliable D call. Germline lookup yields CDR1 SEHNR and CDR2 FQNEAQ (reference sequence). V was cut by 7 bases and J by 2 bases, with 15 bases left in between. This CDR3 contains 14 residues. The CDR3 spells CASTLDVLTYEQYF. The CDR3 coding sequence is TGTGCCAGCACCCTAGATGTACTGACCTACGAGCAGTACTTC. Together with reference TRBV7-9 and TRBJ2-7, the CDR3 gives the full variable domain: DTGVSQNPRHKITKRGQNVTFRCDPISEHNRLYWYRQTLGQGPEFLTYFQNEAQLEKSRLLSDRFSAERPKGSFSTLEIQRTEQGDSAMYLCASTLDVLTYEQYFGPGTRLTVT.

The rearrangement uses TRBV7-9 and TRBJ1-5; D perhaps matches TRBD1 (6 bases). The germline V and J ends were trimmed by 7 bases and 2 bases, with 12 bases remaining between them. CDR1 is SEHNR and CDR2 is FQNEAQ in the germline V gene (reference sequence). CDR3 length equals 14 residues. CDR3 bases: TGTGCCAGCACCGGGGGGCCGGGCAATCAGCCCCAGCATTTT. This gives the protein CASTGGPGNQPQHF.

V gene TRBV19 combines with J gene TRBJ1-2, with D hard to call. Germline V gene lookup returns CDR1 LNHDA and CDR2 SQIVND (reference sequence). The CDR3 runs to 17 residues. V shed 3 bases and J shed 0 bases, with 17 bases lying between them. For the CDR3, the DNA is TGTGCCAGTAGTATTGCCGGTCCCGCACCCACTAACTATGGCTACACCTTC. It translates to CASSIAGPAPTNYGYTF.

In DNA, the CDR3 is TGTGCCAGCTCACCACCGATTCTAAGGACAGGGAATTACAATGAGCAGTTCTTC. Residues: CASSPPILRTGNYNEQFF. The V call is TRBV18, the J call TRBJ2-1; 8 bases are a match to TRBD1. The length of the CDR3 is 18 residues. Germline trimming cut 0 bases from V and 4 bases from J; bases unmatched to any gene: 11. Germline V CDR1 and CDR2: KGHSH, LQKENI.

The V gene is TRBV7-9, the J gene TRBJ1-1; TRBD1 might be the D (5 bases). The CDR3 totals 16 residues. The V end was cut by 7 bases, the J end by 4 bases, with 22 bases between. Germline loops: CDR1 SEHNR, CDR2 FQNEAQ (reference sequence). The CDR3 is CASTPHQGTGGTEAFF. For the CDR3, the DNA is TGTGCCAGCACCCCCCACCAGGGTACAGGCGGCACTGAAGCTTTCTTT. The full variable domain, rest sourced from reference TRBV7-9 and TRBJ1-1, is DTGVSQNPRHKITKRGQNVTFRCDPISEHNRLYWYRQTLGQGPEFLTYFQNEAQLEKSRLLSDRFSAERPKGSFSTLEIQRTEQGDSAMYLCASTPHQGTGGTEAFFGQGTRLTVV.

The chain recombines TRBV15 with TRBJ1-2; D perhaps matches TRBD1 (6 bases). This CDR3 has 16 amino acids. Trimming pared 5 bases from V and 1 base from J, leaving 17 bases between. The germline gives CDR1 LNHNV, CDR2 YYDKDF (reference sequence). The CDR3 DNA reads TGTGCCACCAGCCGTCGGCCGGCACAGGGTAACTATGGCTACACCTTC. Protein sequence: CATSRRPAQGNYGYTF.

This chain uses TRBV6-5 with TRBJ1-1; the D is unclear. The CDR3 is made up of 14 amino acids. CDR1 is MNHEY and CDR2 is SVGAGI in the germline V gene. V was trimmed by 0 bases and J by 1 base, leaving 6 bases between them. The CDR3 DNA reads TGTGCCAGCAGTTACTCGAGGCAGAACACTGAAGCTTTCTTT. This encodes CASSYSRQNTEAFF.

The rearrangement joins TRBV28 to TRBJ2-1, with 7 bases that match TRBD2. Germline assignment: CDR1 MDHEN and CDR2 SYDVKM. CDR3 length equals 15 residues. Germline trimming cut 5 bases from V and 2 bases from J; bases unmatched to any gene: 6. This chain's CDR3 is CASSRGEGPYNEQFF. The DNA of the CDR3 is TGTGCCAGCAGTCGGGGGGAGGGGCCCTACAATGAGCAGTTCTTC. The full variable domain, completed using reference TRBV28 and TRBJ2-1, is DVKVTQSSRYLVKRTGEKVFLECVQDMDHENMFWYRQDPGLGLRLIYFSYDVKMKEKGDIPEGYSVSREKKERFSLILESASTNQTSMYLCASSRGEGPYNEQFFGPGTRLTVL.

The J gene is TRBJ2-5, the V gene TRBV5-1; 9 bases are a match to TRBD1. Germline V gives CDR1 SGHRS, CDR2 YFSETQ. V lost 0 bases to trimming and J lost 0 bases; unmatched junction nucleotides: 3. The CDR3 covers 16 residues. Here the CDR3 reads CASSLGDRVHQETQYF. In nucleotides, the CDR3 is TGCGCCAGCAGCTTGGGGGACAGGGTTCACCAAGAGACCCAGTACTTC.

This clone was counted a single time. J is TRBJ2-7 and V is TRBV29-1; 9 bases match TRBD2. The CDR3 has 12 residues. Germline V gives CDR1 SQVTM, CDR2 ANQGSEA. In DNA, the CDR3 is TGCACCAGACTAGCGGACTCCTACGAGCAGTACTTC. This codes for CTRLADSYEQYF.

The rearrangement uses TRBV6-5 and TRBJ1-2, with TRBD1 identical over 7 bases. The CDR3 sequence is 14 residues long. The V and J ends lost 8 bases and 4 bases, in that order; junction bases with no gene match: 10. CDR1 is MNHEY and CDR2 is SVGAGI in the germline V gene. CDR3 DNA sequence: TGTGCCAGCGCCCGGACAGGCAACGTCTATGGCTACACCTTC. Translation gives CASARTGNVYGYTF.

The chain carries TRBV7-2 and TRBJ1-1; weak D call: TRBD1 (5 bases). CDR3 length equals 15 residues. CDR1 and CDR2 (germline): SGHTA, FQGNSA. V was shortened by 5 bases and J by 1 base, with 14 bases between the two germline ends. CDR3 sequence reads: CASSPRQKRNTEAFF. The CDR3 DNA reads as TGTGCCAGCAGCCCACGACAGAAACGGAACACTGAAGCTTTCTTT. The full variable domain, its missing parts supplied by reference TRBV7-2 and TRBJ1-1, is GAGVSQSPSNKVTEKGKDVELRCDPISGHTALYWYRQSLGQGLEFLIYFQGNSAPDKSGLPSDRFSAERTGGSVSTLTIQRTQQEDSAVYLCASSPRQKRNTEAFFGQGTRLTVV.

This chain connects TRBV6-6 to TRBJ2-7; 11 positions agree with TRBD1. Germline trimming cut 2 bases from V and 2 bases from J; bases unmatched to any gene: 2. This CDR3 is 15 amino acids long. The germline CDR1 and CDR2 sequences are MNHNY and SVGAGI (reference sequence). The CDR3: CASSYRDRGTYEQYF. Written as DNA, the CDR3 is TGTGCCAGCAGTTACCGGGACAGGGGGACCTACGAGCAGTACTTC.

The chain couples TRBV2 to TRBJ2-7; TRBD1 aligns across 8 bases. CDR1 and CDR2 (germline): SNHLY, FYNNEI. V was clipped by 5 bases and J by 3 bases; unmatched bases: 15. CDR3 length equals 17 residues. The CDR3 region has the DNA TGTGCCAGCAGTCGAGTCCGCCCGGGACAGGCTAACTACGAGCAGTACTTC. Its translation: CASSRVRPGQANYEQYF.

The chain combines TRBV4-1 with TRBJ2-7; D is uncertain. The CDR3 has 15 residues. Germline assignment: CDR1 MGHRA and CDR2 YSYEKL. V dropped 0 bases and J dropped 2 bases, with 11 bases sitting between them. CDR3 residues: CASSQDPQAAYEQYF. The CDR3 DNA reads TGCGCCAGCAGCCAAGATCCCCAGGCTGCCTACGAGCAGTACTTC.

The CDR3 region has the DNA TGTGCCAGCAGCCAAGTGGGCGGGAGGGCCTACAATGAGCAGTTCTTC. This encodes CASSQVGGRAYNEQFF. The rearrangement uses TRBV14 and TRBJ2-1; 9 nucleotides line up with TRBD2. The CDR3 loop spans 16 amino acids. Germline CDR1 is SGHDN and CDR2 is FVKESK. J gave up 2 bases and V 1 base, and 3 bases lay outside the gene matches.

The CDR3 spells CASSSPAAGWPYEQYF. CDR3 DNA: TGTGCCAGCAGCTCCCCCGCAGCAGGGTGGCCATACGAGCAGTACTTC. The chain joins TRBV5-5 to TRBJ2-7, with D possibly TRBD1 on 5 matching bases. Trimming took 3 bases from V and 4 from J, leaving 20 bases between them. The length of the CDR3 is 16 residues. Germline V gene lookup returns CDR1 SGHKS and CDR2 YYEKEE (reference sequence).

J is TRBJ1-2 and V is TRBV6-1; TRBD1 might be the D (6 bases). CDR1 and CDR2 from the germline V gene are MNHNS and SASEGT. This CDR3 region has 13 residues. Between the trimmed V and J ends, which lost 7 bases and 8 bases, there was a span of 17 bases. DNA for the CDR3: TGTGCCAGCAAGATCACAGGGTGGTTGGGCTACACCTTC. Translated: CASKITGWLGYTF.

The rearrangement uses TRBV27 and TRBJ2-3; TRBD1 is a possible D gene (6 bases). Per germline, CDR1 MNHEY and CDR2 SMNVEV (reference sequence). V was cut by 8 bases and J by 3 bases, with 15 bases left in between. The CDR3 length is 14 residues. The CDR3 protein is CASRGRGRTDTQYF. CDR3 bases: TGTGCCAGCCGTGGCAGGGGTAGAACAGATACGCAGTATTTT.

This clone was seen a single time. The CDR3 loop is CASSQGPSRAETQYF. The CDR3 DNA sequence: TGCGCCAGCAGCCAAGGCCCCTCGAGGGCAGAGACCCAGTACTTC. V and J are TRBV4-1 and TRBJ2-5, with D perhaps TRBD2 (5 bases). Germline V gene sequence: CDR1 MGHRA, CDR2 YSYEKL. The CDR3 has 15 amino acids. Trimming removed 1 base at V and 4 bases at J, with 13 bases between.

The CDR3 sequence is CSVRGGASDGYTF. For the CDR3, the DNA is TGCAGCGTCCGAGGGGGGGCCTCGGATGGCTACACCTTC. The chain uses TRBV29-1 and TRBJ1-2, with a possible D match to TRBD1 (6 bases). Germline CDR1 reads SQVTM; CDR2 reads ANQGSEA. This CDR3 is built from 13 residues. V was pared by 6 bases and J by 6 bases, with 17 bases between.

The V call is TRBV13, the J call TRBJ2-1; D uncertain. Germline CDR1 reads PRHDT; CDR2 reads FYEKMQ (reference sequence). The CDR3 is 12 amino acids. Trimming shortened V by 5 bases and J by 5 bases, and 7 bases separated the two germline ends. The CDR3 region has the DNA TGTGCCAGCAGCCCTCGGGACAATGAGCAGTTCTTC. It is translated as CASSPRDNEQFF.

This chain uses TRBV29-1 with TRBJ2-1; a weak D match, TRBD1 (6 bases). The CDR3 totals 13 residues. The germline CDR1 and CDR2 sequences are SQVTM and ANQGSEA. The V gene lost 6 bases and the J gene lost 4 bases, with 13 bases spanning the gap. CDR3: CSVDRVNYNEQFF. The CDR3 nucleotides are TGCAGCGTGGACAGAGTAAATTACAATGAGCAGTTCTTC.

This clone has only one observation. The chain combines TRBV5-5 with TRBJ1-2; 7 nucleotides align to TRBD1. The CDR3 has 15 amino acids. Germline lookup yields CDR1 SGHKS and CDR2 YYEKEE (reference sequence). Trimming removed 0 bases from V and 4 bases from J; junction bases left unmatched: 6. In nucleotides, the CDR3 is TGTGCCAGCAGCTTGGCCGGACAGGTTCTCTATGGCTACACCTTC. As protein: CASSLAGQVLYGYTF. The full variable domain, completed using reference TRBV5-5 and TRBJ1-2, is DAGVTQSPTHLIKTRGQQVTLRCSPISGHKSVSWYQQVLGQGPQFIFQYYEKEERGRGNFPDRFSARQFPNYSSELNVNALLLGDSALYLCASSLAGQVLYGYTFGSGTRLTVV.

As for this clone: The sample holds other DNA sequences that translate to the same CDR3. V gene TRBV6-5 combines with J gene TRBJ1-3; TRBD1 is a possible D gene (6 bases). Per germline, CDR1 MNHEY and CDR2 SVGAGI. Trimming took off 6 bases at V and 2 bases at J, with 8 bases between the two ends. The length of the CDR3 is 13 residues. CDR3 in amino acids: CASRSGAGNTIYF. The CDR3 nucleotides read TGTGCCAGCAGGTCAGGGGCTGGAAACACCATATATTTT.

The genes are TRBV14 and TRBJ1-1; D perhaps matches TRBD1 (6 bases). V lost 5 bases to trimming and J lost 0 bases, with 13 bases between them. The CDR3 has 15 amino acids. The germline gives CDR1 SGHDN, CDR2 FVKESK. The CDR3 is CASSAPGQMNTEAFF. In nucleotides, the CDR3 is TGTGCCAGCAGCGCACCGGGACAAATGAACACTGAAGCTTTCTTT.

The sample holds one count of this clone. The V gene is TRBV27, the J gene TRBJ1-1, with D unclear. V lost 5 bases to trimming and J lost 5 bases, with 12 bases between them. This CDR3 has 13 amino acids. Per germline, CDR1 MNHEY and CDR2 SMNVEV (reference sequence). CDR3 nucleotide sequence: TGTGCCAGCAGTCAGACCACCGGGACTGAAGCTTTCTTT. Encoded protein: CASSQTTGTEAFF.